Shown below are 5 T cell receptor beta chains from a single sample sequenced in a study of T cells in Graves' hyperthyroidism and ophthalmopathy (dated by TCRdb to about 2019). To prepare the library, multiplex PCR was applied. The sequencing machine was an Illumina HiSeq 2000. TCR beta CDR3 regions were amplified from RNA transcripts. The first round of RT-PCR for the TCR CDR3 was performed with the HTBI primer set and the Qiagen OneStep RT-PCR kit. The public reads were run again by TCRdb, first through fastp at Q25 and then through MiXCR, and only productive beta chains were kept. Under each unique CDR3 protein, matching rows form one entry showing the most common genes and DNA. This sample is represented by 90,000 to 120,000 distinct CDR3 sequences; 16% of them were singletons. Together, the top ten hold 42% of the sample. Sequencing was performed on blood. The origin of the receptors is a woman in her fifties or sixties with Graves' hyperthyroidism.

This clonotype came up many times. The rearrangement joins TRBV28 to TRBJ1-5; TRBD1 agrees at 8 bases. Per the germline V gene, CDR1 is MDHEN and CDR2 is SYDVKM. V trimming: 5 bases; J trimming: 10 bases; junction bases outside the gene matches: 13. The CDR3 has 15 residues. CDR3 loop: CASSPSQTGEVPQHF. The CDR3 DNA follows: TGTGCCAGCAGTCCAAGCCAGACAGGGGAGGTCCCCCAGCATTTT.

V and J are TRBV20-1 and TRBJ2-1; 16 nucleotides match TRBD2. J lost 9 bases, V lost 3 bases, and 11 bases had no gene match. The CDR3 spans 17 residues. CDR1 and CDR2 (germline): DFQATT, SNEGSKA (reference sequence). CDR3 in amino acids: CSARSGTSGGAGGEQFF. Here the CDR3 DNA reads TGCAGTGCTAGGTCAGGGACTAGCGGGGGGGCAGGAGGTGAGCAGTTCTTC.

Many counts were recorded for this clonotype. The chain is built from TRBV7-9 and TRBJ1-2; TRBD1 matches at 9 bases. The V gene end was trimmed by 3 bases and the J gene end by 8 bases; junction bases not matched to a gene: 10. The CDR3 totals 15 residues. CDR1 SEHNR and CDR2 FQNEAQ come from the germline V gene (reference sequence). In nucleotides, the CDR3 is TGTGCCAGCAGCTTTGTTCTGACAGGGGGTAGCGGCTACACCTTC. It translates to CASSFVLTGGSGYTF.

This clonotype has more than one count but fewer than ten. The CDR3 here is CASSQDSWSLAGAYEQYF. Written as DNA, the CDR3 is TGCGCCAGCAGCCAAGATTCGTGGAGTCTAGCGGGGGCCTACGAGCAGTACTTC. The V gene is TRBV4-1, the J gene TRBJ2-7; TRBD2 matches 10 bases. V lost 0 bases, J lost 2 bases, and 10 bases stayed unmatched. Germline V lookup: CDR1 MGHRA, CDR2 YSYEKL. CDR3 length: 18 residues.

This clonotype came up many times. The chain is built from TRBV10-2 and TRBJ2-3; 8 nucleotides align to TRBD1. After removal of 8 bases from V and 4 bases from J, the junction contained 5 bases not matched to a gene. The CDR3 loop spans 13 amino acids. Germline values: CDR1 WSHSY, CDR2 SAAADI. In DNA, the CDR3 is TGCGCCAGCGCTGGACAGGGCCCAGATACGCAGTATTTT. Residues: CASAGQGPDTQYF.